Listed here is a single T cell receptor beta chain. As yet, its antigen is unknown. The sample is drawn from a study of T cell responses to AZD1222 COVID-19 vaccine. Broader study findings: Nearly half of the spike-specific TCRs reportedly recognize variant regions that carry no mutations. Mapped onto spike, vaccine-associated CD4 TCRs spanned it and were dominant at 160-218 and 743-854.

The assay was immunoSEQ multiplex PCR, and TCRdb's table has in-frame clones only and misses some. The sample holds 130,000 to 150,000 clones, roughly 90% seen once. The sample consisted of peripheral blood, taken 28 days after the second AZD1222 dose. The TCR sequence derives from an adult who received the AZD1222 COVID-19 vaccine.

The CDR3 loop reads CASSPSISGAEAFF. The CDR3 DNA sequence: TGTGCCAGTAGTCCTAGTATTTCGGGGGCCGAAGCTTTCTTT. The rearrangement joins TRBV19 to TRBJ1-1, with D perhaps matching TRBD1 (6 bases). CDR3 size: 14 residues. With 5 bases removed from V and 8 bases from J, the gap between germline ends came to 18 bases. Germline CDR1 is LNHDA and CDR2 is SQIVND (reference sequence). The entire variable domain, with the rest obtained from reference TRBV19 and TRBJ1-1, is as follows: DGGITQSPKYLFRKEGQNVTLSCEQNLNHDAMYWYRQDPGQGLRLIYYSQIVNDFQKGDIAEGYSVSREKKESFPLTVTSAQKNPTAFYLCASSPSISGAEAFFGQGTRLTVV.